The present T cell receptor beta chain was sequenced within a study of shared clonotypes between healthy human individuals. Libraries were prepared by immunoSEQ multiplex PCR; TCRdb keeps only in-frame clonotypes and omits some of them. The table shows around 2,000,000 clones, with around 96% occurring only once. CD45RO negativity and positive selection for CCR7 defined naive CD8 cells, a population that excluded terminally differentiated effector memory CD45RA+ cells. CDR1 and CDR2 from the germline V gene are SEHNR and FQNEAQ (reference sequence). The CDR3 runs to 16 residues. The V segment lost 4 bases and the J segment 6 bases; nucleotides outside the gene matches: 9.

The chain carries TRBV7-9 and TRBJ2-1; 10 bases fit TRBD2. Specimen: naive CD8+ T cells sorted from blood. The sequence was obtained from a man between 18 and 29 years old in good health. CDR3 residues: CASSSPPSGSSNEQFF. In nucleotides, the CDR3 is TGTGCCAGCAGCTCCCCGCCTAGCGGGAGTTCCAATGAGCAGTTCTTC.